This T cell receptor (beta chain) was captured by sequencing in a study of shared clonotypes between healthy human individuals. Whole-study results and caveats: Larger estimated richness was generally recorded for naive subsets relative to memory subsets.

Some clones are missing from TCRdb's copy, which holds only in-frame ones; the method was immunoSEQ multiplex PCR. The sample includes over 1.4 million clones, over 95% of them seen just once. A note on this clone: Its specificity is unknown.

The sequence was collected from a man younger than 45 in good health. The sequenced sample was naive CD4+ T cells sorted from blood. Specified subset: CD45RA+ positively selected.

The CDR3 nucleotides read TGTGCCAGCAGTCCCGGGCCCTACAGGAACACTGAAGCTTTCTTT. As protein: CASSPGPYRNTEAFF. This chain connects TRBV27 to TRBJ1-1; D not certain. CDR1 and CDR2 from the germline V gene are MNHEY and SMNVEV (reference sequence). The germline V and J ends were trimmed by 5 bases and 1 base, with 14 bases remaining between them. The CDR3 runs to 15 residues.